This is a list of T cell receptor beta chains from one sample in a study of cytotoxic CD8 clonotypes in ibrutinib-treated CLL. Method: immunoSEQ multiplex PCR; TCRdb's copy keeps in-frame clones and lacks some. Of more than 110,000 clones listed, 91% are singletons. Sequenced material: PBMCs, taken after 12 months of ibrutinib treatment. The receptor set was obtained from a human donor with chronic lymphocytic leukemia. CDR3s include the opening cysteine and the closing phenylalanine or tryptophan. Fields, in order: clone size, V gene, D gene, J gene, CDR3 protein, CDR3 DNA. D genes are given only for firm matches. A clone size is listed for some rows: how often the clone was seen (once, few, many), or a class if it is expanded.

clone_size: NA
v_call: TRBV7-3
d_call: TRBD1
j_call: TRBJ2-3
cdr3_aa: CASSLGTGSSTDTQYF
cdr3_nt: TGTGCCAGCAGCTTAGGGACAGGCTCTAGCACAGATACGCAGTATTTT

clone_size: NA
v_call: TRBV10-1
d_call: TRBD1
j_call: TRBJ2-7
cdr3_aa: CASSPGTGYEQYF
cdr3_nt: TGCGCCAGCAGTCCCGGGACAGGGTACGAGCAGTACTTC

clone_size: NA
v_call: TRBV11-2
d_call: NA
j_call: TRBJ2-7
cdr3_aa: CASNEAAPYEQYF
cdr3_nt: TGTGCCAGCAATGAGGCAGCACCCTACGAGCAGTACTTC

clone_size: NA
v_call: TRBV19
d_call: NA
j_call: TRBJ1-5
cdr3_aa: CASSIDRGQPQHF
cdr3_nt: TGTGCCAGTAGTATAGACAGGGGACAGCCCCAGCATTTT

clone_size: once
v_call: TRBV2
d_call: NA
j_call: TRBJ1-1
cdr3_aa: CASSEGRGGRTEAFF
cdr3_nt: TGTGCCAGCAGTGAAGGCCGGGGGGGGAGGACTGAAGCTTTCTTT

clone_size: NA
v_call: TRBV15
d_call: TRBD1
j_call: TRBJ2-2
cdr3_aa: CATSRDLRDRRYTGELFF
cdr3_nt: TGTGCCACCAGCAGAGATCTGCGGGACAGGAGATACACCGGGGAGCTGTTTTTT

clone_size: NA
v_call: TRBV28
d_call: TRBD1
j_call: TRBJ2-5
cdr3_aa: CASSLYGTAEETQYF
cdr3_nt: TGTGCCAGCAGTTTATACGGGACAGCCGAAGAGACCCAGTACTTC

clone_size: NA
v_call: TRBV7-3
d_call: NA
j_call: TRBJ1-1
cdr3_aa: CASSTRQNTEAFF
cdr3_nt: TGTGCCAGCAGCACGAGACAGAACACTGAAGCTTTCTTT

clone_size: once
v_call: TRBV7-3
d_call: NA
j_call: TRBJ2-3
cdr3_aa: CASGKVDMNTQYF
cdr3_nt: TGTGCCAGCGGGAAGGTCGATATGAATACGCAGTATTTT

clone_size: NA
v_call: TRBV9
d_call: NA
j_call: TRBJ2-3
cdr3_aa: CASSVVSQLSTDTQYF
cdr3_nt: TGTGCCAGCAGCGTAGTAAGCCAACTCAGCACAGATACGCAGTATTTT

clone_size: NA
v_call: TRBV5-6
d_call: NA
j_call: TRBJ1-3
cdr3_aa: CASSPGSVLNTIYF
cdr3_nt: TGTGCCAGCAGCCCGGGCTCAGTTTTAAACACCATATATTTT

clone_size: NA
v_call: TRBV28
d_call: NA
j_call: TRBJ2-7
cdr3_aa: CASSTYRAGSYEQYF
cdr3_nt: TGTGCCAGCAGCACCTACAGGGCTGGGAGTTACGAGCAGTACTTC

clone_size: NA
v_call: TRBV28
d_call: NA
j_call: TRBJ2-2
cdr3_aa: CASSLYPGENTGELFF
cdr3_nt: TGTGCCAGCAGTTTATACCCAGGCGAGAACACCGGGGAGCTGTTTTTT

clone_size: once
v_call: TRBV19
d_call: NA
j_call: TRBJ1-3
cdr3_aa: CASTSTGPLSGNTIYF
cdr3_nt: TGTGCCAGTACGTCAACCGGGCCCCTATCTGGAAACACCATATATTTT

clone_size: NA
v_call: TRBV5-1
d_call: NA
j_call: TRBJ1-4
cdr3_aa: CASSLEYRDEKLFF
cdr3_nt: TGCGCCAGCAGCTTGGAGTACAGAGATGAAAAACTGTTTTTT

clone_size: NA
v_call: TRBV5-8
d_call: NA
j_call: TRBJ2-1
cdr3_aa: CASSLHRLNEQFF
cdr3_nt: TGTGCCAGCAGCCTACACAGGTTGAATGAGCAGTTCTTC

clone_size: NA
v_call: TRBV6-1
d_call: NA
j_call: TRBJ2-7
cdr3_aa: CASSALPQGSYEQYF
cdr3_nt: TGTGCCAGCAGTGCGCTCCCCCAGGGGTCCTACGAGCAGTACTTC

clone_size: NA
v_call: TRBV18
d_call: NA
j_call: TRBJ1-4
cdr3_aa: CASSPNRVGEKLFF
cdr3_nt: TGTGCCAGCTCACCAAATAGGGTCGGGGAAAAACTGTTTTTT

clone_size: NA
v_call: TRBV27
d_call: NA
j_call: TRBJ2-2
cdr3_aa: CASKESYTGELFF
cdr3_nt: TGTGCCAGCAAGGAGTCATACACCGGGGAGCTGTTTTTT

clone_size: once
v_call: TRBV5-1
d_call: NA
j_call: TRBJ1-3
cdr3_aa: CASSLAAGPGNTIYF
cdr3_nt: TGCGCCAGCAGCTTGGCCGCGGGACCTGGAAACACCATATATTTT

clone_size: NA
v_call: TRBV7-8
d_call: TRBD2
j_call: TRBJ2-7
cdr3_aa: CASSLLAEPVYEQYF
cdr3_nt: TGTGCCAGCAGCTTACTAGCGGAACCTGTCTACGAGCAGTACTTC

clone_size: NA
v_call: TRBV5-1
d_call: TRBD2
j_call: TRBJ2-1
cdr3_aa: CASSFGLAGSEQFF
cdr3_nt: TGCGCCAGCAGCTTCGGACTAGCGGGAAGTGAGCAGTTCTTC

clone_size: NA
v_call: TRBV11-2
d_call: NA
j_call: TRBJ2-1
cdr3_aa: CASSLGLIDSQFF
cdr3_nt: TGTGCCAGCAGCTTAGGACTGATCGATTCGCAGTTCTTC

clone_size: NA
v_call: TRBV19
d_call: TRBD2
j_call: TRBJ2-7
cdr3_aa: CASSIAAGEGEQYF
cdr3_nt: TGTGCCAGTAGTATCGCAGCGGGAGAGGGTGAGCAGTACTTC

clone_size: NA
v_call: TRBV11-3
d_call: NA
j_call: TRBJ2-1
cdr3_aa: CASSHPGESRQFF
cdr3_nt: TGTGCCAGCAGCCACCCGGGGGAGTCGAGGCAGTTCTTC

clone_size: once
v_call: TRBV6-5
d_call: NA
j_call: TRBJ1-5
cdr3_aa: CASSYRYNQPQHF
cdr3_nt: TGTGCCAGCAGTTACAGGTACAATCAGCCCCAGCATTTT

clone_size: few
v_call: TRBV27
d_call: NA
j_call: TRBJ1-2
cdr3_aa: CASSVRDNYGYTF
cdr3_nt: TGTGCCAGCAGTGTCCGGGACAACTATGGCTACACCTTC

clone_size: NA
v_call: TRBV7-9
d_call: NA
j_call: TRBJ1-4
cdr3_aa: CASSLVSPEELFF
cdr3_nt: TGTGCCAGCAGCTTAGTAAGCCCAGAGGAACTGTTTTTT

clone_size: NA
v_call: TRBV10-1
d_call: NA
j_call: TRBJ2-3
cdr3_aa: CASSDEGTDTQYF
cdr3_nt: TGCGCCAGCAGTGACGAGGGCACAGATACGCAGTATTTT

clone_size: NA
v_call: TRBV5-8
d_call: NA
j_call: TRBJ1-5
cdr3_aa: CASSFEFFTGRNQPQHF
cdr3_nt: TGTGCCAGCAGCTTTGAATTCTTCACAGGGCGCAATCAGCCCCAGCATTTT

clone_size: NA
v_call: TRBV5-1
d_call: TRBD2
j_call: TRBJ2-1
cdr3_aa: CASSDQTSGSHNEQFF
cdr3_nt: TGCGCCAGCAGCGACCAGACTAGCGGGAGCCACAATGAGCAGTTCTTC

clone_size: NA
v_call: TRBV11-2
d_call: NA
j_call: TRBJ2-1
cdr3_aa: CASSPEERAGQFF
cdr3_nt: TGTGCCAGCAGCCCGGAGGAGAGGGCTGGGCAGTTCTTC

clone_size: NA
v_call: TRBV28
d_call: NA
j_call: TRBJ2-5
cdr3_aa: CASSLGFGGETQYF
cdr3_nt: TGTGCCAGCAGTTTAGGTTTTGGGGGGGAGACCCAGTACTTC

clone_size: NA
v_call: TRBV11-3
d_call: TRBD1
j_call: TRBJ2-7
cdr3_aa: CASSRKQGAEQYF
cdr3_nt: TGTGCCAGCAGCCGAAAACAGGGGGCCGAGCAGTACTTC

clone_size: once
v_call: TRBV7-2
d_call: TRBD1
j_call: TRBJ2-5
cdr3_aa: CASRGTGRQETQYF
cdr3_nt: TGTGCCAGCAGGGGGACAGGGCGCCAAGAGACCCAGTACTTC

clone_size: NA
v_call: TRBV19
d_call: NA
j_call: TRBJ2-2
cdr3_aa: CASSMSGPSVKLFF
cdr3_nt: TGTGCCAGTAGTATGTCCGGTCCATCGGTGAAGCTGTTTTTT

clone_size: NA
v_call: TRBV5-1
d_call: TRBD2
j_call: TRBJ2-5
cdr3_aa: CASGTSGLKQETQYF
cdr3_nt: TGCGCCAGCGGGACTAGCGGGTTAAAACAAGAGACCCAGTACTTC

clone_size: NA
v_call: TRBV4-2
d_call: NA
j_call: TRBJ2-3
cdr3_aa: CASSPKVGSDTQYF
cdr3_nt: TGTGCCAGCAGCCCCAAGGTCGGGTCAGATACGCAGTATTTT

clone_size: NA
v_call: TRBV18
d_call: NA
j_call: TRBJ1-5
cdr3_aa: CASSPRGAGLQPQHF
cdr3_nt: TGTGCCAGCTCACCACGAGGGGCAGGGCTTCAGCCCCAGCATTTT

clone_size: NA
v_call: TRBV4-2
d_call: NA
j_call: TRBJ1-2
cdr3_aa: CASSPRPTGIVQGYTF
cdr3_nt: TGTGCCAGCAGCCCACGCCCTACAGGGATCGTTCAGGGCTACACCTTC

clone_size: NA
v_call: TRBV5-1
d_call: NA
j_call: TRBJ1-2
cdr3_aa: CASSFQPTVRGYTF
cdr3_nt: TGCGCCAGCAGCTTTCAGCCTACAGTGCGGGGCTACACCTTC

clone_size: NA
v_call: TRBV5-1
d_call: NA
j_call: TRBJ2-1
cdr3_aa: CASSLGRAYNEQFF
cdr3_nt: TGCGCCAGCAGCTTGGGTAGGGCTTACAATGAGCAGTTCTTC